The present T cell receptor beta chain was sequenced within a study of vaccination effects on CD4 cells after COVID-19. About the study: Sample donation by two convalescent patients took place 16 days and one week before vaccination. Regarding the study as a whole: The study found marked clonal contraction of infection- and vaccine-induced clones late after vaccination.

Germline V gene lookup returns CDR1 LGHNA and CDR2 YNFKEQ. The CDR3 covers 13 residues. Trimming took off 2 bases at V and 7 bases at J, with 11 bases between the two ends. Profiled with immunoSEQ multiplex PCR; TCRdb holds only in-frame clones, not every one. The data contain 35,000 to 55,000 clones, approximately 81% of them singletons. With the ViraFEST assay, the study expanded antigen-specific CD4+ T cells using viral peptide pools, then sequenced them. It was after more than 8 days of culture that CD4+ T cells were isolated. Their SARS-CoV-2 infection, verified by PCR, occurred between March and December 2020. IL-2 at 10 IU/ml and peptides at around 9.6 ug/ml were added to cultured PBMC, around 2 million per well. On this clone: Its antigen remains unidentified.

The source is a human donor who had a prior SARS-CoV-2 infection. This chain joins TRBV4-2 and TRBJ1-2; D call uncertain. Specimen: CD4+ T cells from PBMCs cultured with a peptide pool, collected before COVID-19 vaccination. CDR3 protein: CASSQSNLSGYTF. CDR3 coding DNA: TGTGCCAGCAGCCAATCGAACTTGAGTGGCTACACCTTC.